This T cell receptor beta chain is from a study of long-term antiretroviral therapy in people with HIV. The libraries were made with immunoSEQ v3.0 at survey level. The repertoire was sequenced with immunoSEQ multiplex PCR; TCRdb's copy has only in-frame clones and lacks some. The table records around 27,000 clones, approximately 80% of them present only once. Findings and limits, study-wide: Whichever time point was examined, clones expanded before ART dominated the repertoire. Even long-term ART left TRB diversity below transplant donor controls, despite gains.

A remark on this clone: Its target is unknown.

The specimen was unsorted PBMCs, collected 1.1 years before starting antiretroviral therapy. The origin of this receptor is a woman aged 25 to 39 with HIV.

CDR3 residues: CASSRLGGGQQFF. CDR3 nucleotide sequence: TGTGCCAGCAGCCGACTTGGCGGGGGGCAGCAGTTCTTC. The chain employs TRBV14 and TRBJ2-1; 8 bases line up with TRBD2. From germline, CDR1 is SGHDN and CDR2 FVKESK. The CDR3 sequence is 13 residues long. The V gene end was trimmed by 4 bases and the J gene end by 11 bases; junction bases not matched to a gene: 7. Complete variable domain (other parts from reference TRBV14 and TRBJ2-1): EAGVTQFPSHSVIEKGQTVTLRCDPISGHDNLYWYRRVMGKEIKFLLHFVKESKQDESGMPNNRFLAERTGGTYSTLKVQPAELEDSGVYFCASSRLGGGQQFFGPGTRLTVL.